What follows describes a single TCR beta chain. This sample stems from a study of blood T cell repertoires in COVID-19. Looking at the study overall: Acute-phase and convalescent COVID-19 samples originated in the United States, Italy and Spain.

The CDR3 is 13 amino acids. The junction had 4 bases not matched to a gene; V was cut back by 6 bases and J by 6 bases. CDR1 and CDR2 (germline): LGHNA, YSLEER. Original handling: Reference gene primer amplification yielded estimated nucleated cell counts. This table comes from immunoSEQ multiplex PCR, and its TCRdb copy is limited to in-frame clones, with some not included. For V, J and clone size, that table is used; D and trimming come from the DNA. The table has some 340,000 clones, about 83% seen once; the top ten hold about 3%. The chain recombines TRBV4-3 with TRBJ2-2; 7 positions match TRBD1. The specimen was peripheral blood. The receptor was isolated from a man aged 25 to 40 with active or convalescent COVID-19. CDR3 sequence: CASRQDRSGELFF. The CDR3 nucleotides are TGCGCCAGCAGGCAGGACAGGTCCGGGGAGCTGTTTTTT.